The 24 T cell receptor beta chains below come from one sample, sequenced in a study of T cells in tuberculosis. Here immunoSEQ multiplex PCR was the method, and the copy in TCRdb shows in-frame clones only, minus some. The sample has over 40,000 clones; about 96% are singletons. What was sequenced was PBMCs. Receptors were obtained from a donor aged 10-29 years with latent tuberculosis or without tuberculosis infection.

V usage is TRBV6-6 and J usage is TRBJ1-2, with unresolved D. This CDR3 has 12 amino acids. V lost 8 bases and J 5 bases, leaving 12 bases between the germline ends. From germline, CDR1 is MNHNY and CDR2 SVGAGI (reference sequence). CDR3 sequence: CASVDPGYGYTF. The DNA of the CDR3 is TGTGCCAGCGTAGATCCAGGATATGGCTACACCTTC.

The chain uses TRBV30 and TRBJ2-1, with D uncertain. This CDR3 is built from 13 residues. Germline V CDR1 and CDR2: GTSNPN, SVGIG (reference sequence). V was trimmed by 1 base and J by 3 bases, leaving 7 bases between them. As DNA, the CDR3 is TGTGCCTGGAGTGACTCATACTACAATGAGCAGTTCTTC. Protein product: CAWSDSYYNEQFF.

This clone was seen only a few times. The V gene is TRBV30, the J gene TRBJ1-2; no clear D. Germline CDR1 is GTSNPN and CDR2 is SVGIG (reference sequence). Trimming pared 3 bases from V and 8 bases from J, leaving 22 bases between. This CDR3 is built from 15 residues. The CDR3 nucleotides are TGTGCCTGGAGGGACTTAACGGCAGGCGGACGGGGCTACACCTTC. Amino acid sequence: CAWRDLTAGGRGYTF.

The chain couples TRBV30 to TRBJ2-2, with D possibly being TRBD1 (7 bases). Trimming removed 4 bases from V and 7 bases from J, with 16 bases in between. The CDR3 is 14 amino acids. Per germline, CDR1 GTSNPN and CDR2 SVGIG (reference sequence). CDR3 nucleotides: TGTGCCTGGAACTACCAGGGGGGTGGCGGGGAGCTGTTTTTT. Protein sequence: CAWNYQGGGGELFF.

This clone was picked up one time. The chain has TRBV5-4 and TRBJ1-2, with D possibly matching TRBD1 (5 bases). Germline V gives CDR1 SGHNT, CDR2 YYREEE (reference sequence). Trimming left V 1 base short and J 8 bases short, with 18 bases between. The length of the CDR3 is 15 residues. In nucleotides, the CDR3 is TGTGCCAGCAGCTTGTCGACGGGGGGAACTATCGGCTACACCTTC. Translation gives CASSLSTGGTIGYTF.

This chain joins TRBV5-5 and TRBJ1-1; 7 bases are shared with TRBD1. J was trimmed by 1 base and V by 4 bases; bases with no gene match: 4. The CDR3 is 14 residues long. Germline CDR1 reads SGHKS; CDR2 reads YYEKEE (reference sequence). The CDR3 DNA follows: TGTGCCAGCAGCCTTGACAGGGCGAACACTGAAGCTTTCTTT. Translation: CASSLDRANTEAFF. Complete variable domain (other parts from reference TRBV5-5 and TRBJ1-1): DAGVTQSPTHLIKTRGQQVTLRCSPISGHKSVSWYQQVLGQGPQFIFQYYEKEERGRGNFPDRFSARQFPNYSSELNVNALLLGDSALYLCASSLDRANTEAFFGQGTRLTVV.

In its sample, this clone was seen once. This rearrangement joins TRBV6-6 to TRBJ2-1, with D hard to call. This CDR3 contains 14 residues. Germline CDR1 MNHNY, CDR2 SVGAGI (reference sequence). V dropped 6 bases and J dropped 0 bases, with 9 bases sitting between them. CDR3 sequence: CASRSRSSYNEQFF. In nucleotides, the CDR3 is TGTGCCAGCAGATCAAGGAGCTCCTACAATGAGCAGTTCTTC.

The J gene is TRBJ1-2, the V gene TRBV6-4; the D gene is possibly TRBD1 (6 bases). The V gene lost 0 bases and the J gene lost 8 bases, with 10 bases spanning the gap. There are 13 residues in the CDR3. Germline V CDR1 and CDR2: MRHNA, SNTAGT. The CDR3 reads CASSDSTGSGYTF. The CDR3, as DNA: TGTGCCAGCAGTGACTCTACAGGGTCCGGCTACACCTTC.

The genes are TRBV30 and TRBJ2-1, with D tentatively TRBD2 (5 bases). CDR3 length: 13 residues. Germline V gives CDR1 GTSNPN, CDR2 SVGIG (reference sequence). V lost 0 bases and J lost 6, with 9 bases in between. The CDR3 sequence: CAWSVDRGNEQFF. The CDR3 nucleotides read TGTGCCTGGAGTGTAGACCGGGGCAATGAGCAGTTCTTC.

CDR3 DNA: TGTGCCAGCAGTTCCCTTAGGACAAGACTTAACTATGGCTACACCTTC. Its translation is CASSSLRTRLNYGYTF. The chain combines TRBV6-5 with TRBJ1-2, with D possibly TRBD1 on 5 matching bases. Germline V CDR1 and CDR2: MNHEY, SVGAGI. This CDR3 is built from 16 residues. V was pared by 4 bases and J by 1 base, with 16 bases between.

This clone appeared once. J is TRBJ1-2 and V is TRBV19; 10 bases match TRBD1. The CDR3 totals 17 residues. The ends lost 6 bases at V and 4 bases at J; junction bases unmatched: 14. CDR1 LNHDA and CDR2 SQIVND come from the germline V gene (reference sequence). CDR3 residues: CASSTLPGQGTFYGYTF. CDR3 bases: TGTGCCAGTAGCACTCTCCCGGGACAGGGGACTTTCTATGGCTACACCTTC.

The V gene is TRBV2, the J gene TRBJ1-2; 8 nucleotides align to TRBD1. CDR3 size: 12 residues. The V gene end was trimmed by 8 bases and the J gene end by 6 bases; junction bases not matched to a gene: 5. Looked up from germline, CDR1 is SNHLY and CDR2 is FYNNEI. The CDR3 bases are TGTGCCAGCGTGACAGGGGATGATGGCTACACCTTC. Translated: CASVTGDDGYTF. The whole variable domain, remainder taken from reference TRBV2 and TRBJ1-2, is EPEVTQTPSHQVTQMGQEVILRCVPISNHLYFYWYRQILGQKVEFLVSFYNNEISEKSEIFDDQFSVERPDGSNFTLKIRSTKLEDSAMYFCASVTGDDGYTFGSGTRLTVV.

The chain combines TRBV12-5 with TRBJ2-3; D uncertain. The V gene lost 3 bases and the J gene lost 3 bases, with 13 bases spanning the gap. This CDR3 is 15 amino acids long. Germline V gives CDR1 LGHNT, CDR2 FRNRAP. CDR3 region: CASGFSTLGTDTQYF. Here the CDR3 DNA reads TGTGCTAGTGGTTTCTCGACGCTAGGTACAGATACGCAGTATTTT.

This clone was observed a single time. The chain is built from TRBV27 and TRBJ1-1; 8 bases align to TRBD1. The germline CDR1 and CDR2 sequences are MNHEY and SMNVEV (reference sequence). V lost 1 base to trimming and J lost 4 bases; unmatched junction nucleotides: 2. CDR3 length: 14 residues. The DNA of the CDR3 is TGTGCCAGCAGTTTATTTACAGGGGGCACTGAAGCTTTCTTT. It codes for CASSLFTGGTEAFF.

The rearrangement joins TRBV7-3 to TRBJ2-2, with 11 bases that match TRBD1. Germline CDR1 reads SGHTA; CDR2 reads FQGTGA. CDR3 length: 16 amino acids. J lost 4 bases, V lost 2 bases, and 3 bases had no gene match. CDR3 protein: CASSLGTGGSTGELFF. The CDR3 coding sequence is TGTGCCAGCAGCTTAGGGACAGGGGGATCCACCGGGGAGCTGTTTTTT.

This chain links TRBV6-1 with TRBJ2-7, with 11 nucleotides matching TRBD2. CDR1 is MNHNS, CDR2 SASEGT, per germline. This CDR3 comprises 15 residues. V lost 2 bases to trimming and J lost 0 bases; unmatched junction nucleotides: 0. The DNA for the CDR3 is TGTGCCAGCAGTGAACTAGCGGGGGGCTCCTACGAGCAGTACTTC. Its translation: CASSELAGGSYEQYF.

Here the CDR3 DNA reads TGTGCCTGGAGTGCTATCGGGGAGCTGTTTTTT. This translates into CAWSAIGELFF. The gene calls are TRBV30 and TRBJ2-2; D remains ambiguous. CDR1 and CDR2 (germline): GTSNPN, SVGIG (reference sequence). V lost 1 base and J 7 bases, leaving 4 bases between the germline ends. This CDR3 contains 11 residues.

The chain links TRBV7-2 to TRBJ1-2, with TRBD1 matching over 8 bases. The V and J ends lost 3 bases and 7 bases, in that order; junction bases with no gene match: 4. This CDR3 contains 13 residues. The germline V gene encodes CDR1 SGHTA and CDR2 FQGNSA. This CDR3 reads CASSLDRVGGYTF. Here the CDR3 DNA reads TGTGCCAGCAGCTTGGACAGGGTGGGTGGCTACACCTTC.

The V gene is TRBV20-1, the J gene TRBJ1-2; D is undetermined. Germline V gene lookup returns CDR1 DFQATT and CDR2 SNEGSKA (reference sequence). Trimming took off 3 bases at V and 6 bases at J, with 5 bases between the two ends. CDR3 length: 10 residues. CDR3 in amino acids: CSASPDGYTF. Here the CDR3 DNA reads TGCAGTGCTAGCCCGGATGGCTACACCTTC.

V is TRBV13 and J is TRBJ2-3; 8 nucleotides line up with TRBD2. This CDR3 is 16 amino acids long. V was clipped by 0 bases and J by 6 bases; unmatched bases: 8. Germline V gives CDR1 PRHDT, CDR2 FYEKMQ (reference sequence). The CDR3 region is CASSLGRGGHRDTQYF. As DNA, the CDR3 is TGTGCCAGCAGCTTAGGCCGGGGGGGGCATAGGGATACGCAGTATTTT. The complete variable domain, with remaining parts taken from reference TRBV13 and TRBJ2-3, reads AAGVIQSPRHLIKEKRETATLKCYPIPRHDTVYWYQQGPGQDPQFLISFYEKMQSDKGSIPDRFSAQQFSDYHSELNMSSLELGDSALYFCASSLGRGGHRDTQYFGPGTRLTVL.

V usage is TRBV5-3 and J usage is TRBJ1-1, with D unresolved. TRBV5-3 is sorted into the ORF group, with uncertain function. The V gene lost 0 bases and the J gene lost 1 base, with 7 bases spanning the gap. This CDR3 has 14 amino acids. CDR3 loop: CARSLVRENTEAFF. CDR3 sequence (DNA): TGTGCCAGAAGCTTGGTCCGGGAGAACACTGAAGCTTTCTTT.

This clone has only a few counts. The V and J genes are TRBV2 and TRBJ2-5; 10 nucleotides agree with TRBD2. Germline values: CDR1 SNHLY, CDR2 FYNNEI. V was clipped by 3 bases and J by 2 bases; unmatched bases: 9. The CDR3 is 17 amino acids. DNA for the CDR3: TGTGCCAGCAGTGACAGACCTAGCGGGGGAATACAAGAGACCCAGTACTTC. It specifies CASSDRPSGGIQETQYF.

This chain links TRBV30 with TRBJ2-3, with TRBD2 matching over 8 bases. Per the germline V gene, CDR1 is GTSNPN and CDR2 is SVGIG (reference sequence). The CDR3 consists of 13 residues. V was clipped by 1 base and J by 4 bases; unmatched bases: 1. The DNA for the CDR3 is TGTGCCTGGAGTGCGGGGGGGTCAGATACGCAGTATTTT. This encodes CAWSAGGSDTQYF.

The V gene is TRBV7-3, the J gene TRBJ2-3; TRBD2 aligns across 14 bases. With 6 bases clipped from V and 6 bases from J, the junction kept 11 bases outside the gene matches. This CDR3 comprises 17 residues. Germline loops: CDR1 SGHTA, CDR2 FQGTGA. The CDR3 nucleotides read TGTGCCAGCAGTCCCCCCGGGACTAGCGGGGGTGTGGATACGCAGTATTTT. Residues: CASSPPGTSGGVDTQYF. Full variable domain (missing parts from reference TRBV7-3 and TRBJ2-3): GAGVSQTPSNKVTEKGKYVELRCDPISGHTALYWYRQSLGQGPEFLIYFQGTGAADDSGLPNDRFFAVRPEGSVSTLKIQRTERGDSAVYLCASSPPGTSGGVDTQYFGPGTRLTVL.